This T cell receptor (beta chain) derives from a study of vaccination and CD4 T cells after COVID-19. About the research overall: Cells were stimulated with overlapping spike peptide pools from SARS-CoV-2, HCoV-NL63, HCoV-OC43 and HCoV-229E.

Documented treatment: approximately nine-day PBMC culture with coronavirus spike peptide pools or control peptides (ViraFEST assay). This clonotype was seen just once. Its target is unknown. An Oncomine TCR Beta short-read assay was used to sequence the DNA from cultured CD4+ T cells. MiXCR, run by TCRdb on the PCR reads, gives a single entry per CDR3 protein. Of 28,000 or so distinct CDR3 sequences in the sample, 40% to 50% are singletons; the top ten hold approximately 10%. V trimming: 2 bases; J trimming: 7 bases; junction bases outside the gene matches: 2. This CDR3 has 12 amino acids. Germline V lookup: CDR1 GTSNPN, CDR2 SVGIG (reference sequence).

The chain has TRBV30 and TRBJ2-7; 10 nucleotides match TRBD1. The receptor comes from a human donor who had recovered from COVID-19. Specimen: CD4+ T cells from blood, cultured in vitro. The CDR3 loop is CAWSPGQGEQYF. CDR3 bases: TGTGCCTGGAGTCCGGGACAGGGGGAGCAGTACTTC.